Listed here are 4 T cell receptor beta chains from one sample, sequenced in a study of T cell changes during pregnancy in multiple sclerosis. Produced via immunoSEQ multiplex PCR; TCRdb's table is partial and in-frame only. This table has approximately 50,000 clones, around 93% appearing once. The sequences come from CD4+ T cells from peripheral blood mononuclear cells, collected after pregnancy. The source of these receptors is a female donor with multiple sclerosis, enrolled in a pregnancy study.

The chain joins TRBV20-1 to TRBJ1-1; possible D gene TRBD1, 5 bases. Germline lookup yields CDR1 DFQATT and CDR2 SNEGSKA (reference sequence). The germline V and J ends were trimmed by 6 bases and 6 bases, with 11 bases remaining between them. The CDR3 consists of 11 residues. CDR3 residues: CSAKRGAEAFF. The CDR3 DNA reads as TGCAGTGCCAAAAGGGGCGCTGAAGCTTTCTTT.

The chain couples TRBV5-6 to TRBJ1-5; TRBD1 agrees at 7 bases. Trimming at V came to 1 base and at J to 5 bases, leaving 9 bases not matched to a gene. The V gene's germline CDR1 is SGHDT and CDR2 YYEEEE. The CDR3 is 16 amino acids. CDR3 sequence reads: CASSLLGRQGDQPQHF. The CDR3 region has the DNA TGTGCCAGCAGCTTGTTAGGGAGACAGGGTGATCAGCCCCAGCATTTT.

V usage is TRBV9 and J usage is TRBJ1-1; the match to TRBD1 covers 9 bases. The junction had 19 bases not matched to a gene; V was cut back by 0 bases and J by 10 bases. The CDR3 spans 18 residues. Germline V gene sequence: CDR1 SGDLS, CDR2 YYNGEE. The CDR3 region has the DNA TGTGCCAGCAGCGTAGGGGCGACGGTGGGACAGGGAAGTTTGGTAGCTTTCTTT. This gives the protein CASSVGATVGQGSLVAFF.

The rearrangement joins TRBV5-4 to TRBJ2-2, with a possible D match to TRBD1 (6 bases). With 4 bases removed from V and 6 bases from J, the gap between germline ends came to 13 bases. Germline CDR1 reads SGHNT; CDR2 reads YYREEE (reference sequence). CDR3 length: 14 amino acids. CDR3 loop: CASSAVTGPGELFF. In DNA, the CDR3 is TGTGCCAGCAGCGCGGTTACAGGGCCCGGGGAGCTGTTTTTT.